These 25 T cell receptor beta chains originate from one sample sequenced in a study of OX40 agonist ivuxolimab in advanced cancers. Only in-frame clones appear in the TCRdb table, and some are missing; sequencing was by immunoSEQ multiplex PCR. Among tens of thousands of clones listed, roughly nine tenths were seen once. The sample was CD4+ or CD8+ T cells sorted from blood, taken in a trial of the OX40 agonist ivuxolimab. All receptors come from an adult with an advanced solid tumor such as melanoma, head and neck, liver or kidney cancer.

The CDR3 DNA reads as TGCGCCAGCAGTGAGTCTGCCTTCGACCAGCCCCAGCATTTT. This sequence encodes CASSESAFDQPQHF. This rearrangement joins TRBV10-2 to TRBJ1-5, with unresolved D. The CDR3 length is 14 residues. V lost 0 bases, J lost 7 bases, and 10 bases lay in between. CDR1 WSHSY and CDR2 SAAADI come from the germline V gene.

The genes are TRBV9 and TRBJ2-3, with D possibly TRBD2 on 6 matching bases. The CDR3 is 16 residues long. V lost 0 bases, J lost 2 bases, and 13 bases lay in between. Germline CDR1 reads SGDLS; CDR2 reads YYNGEE. DNA of the CDR3: TGTGCCAGCAGCGTAGGCGGGACGACGTACACAGATACGCAGTATTTT. As protein: CASSVGGTTYTDTQYF.

V is TRBV28 and J is TRBJ2-3; 11 positions match TRBD1. Unmatched junction bases numbered 6, after V lost 6 bases and J lost 4 bases. From germline, CDR1 is MDHEN and CDR2 SYDVKM. This CDR3 contains 15 residues. CDR3 loop: CASSSPGQGADTQYF. The CDR3 coding sequence is TGTGCCAGCAGCAGTCCGGGACAGGGGGCAGATACGCAGTATTTT.

CDR3 sequence: CASSPPTGLETQYF. The CDR3 DNA follows: TGTGCCAGCTCACCACCGACAGGGCTGGAGACCCAGTACTTC. The chain uses TRBV18 and TRBJ2-5; 7 bases are a match to TRBD1. From germline, CDR1 is KGHSH and CDR2 LQKENI. V lost 0 bases to trimming and J lost 5 bases; unmatched junction nucleotides: 3. CDR3 length: 14 residues.

The chain employs TRBV7-2 and TRBJ2-3, with D perhaps assigned TRBD1 or TRBD2 (5 bases each). V was shortened by 3 bases and J by 0 bases, with 10 bases between the two germline ends. This CDR3 has 15 amino acids. CDR1 is SGHTA and CDR2 is FQGNSA in the germline V gene. The DNA for the CDR3 is TGTGCCAGCAGCTTGGGACCAACTAGCACAGATACGCAGTATTTT. Residues: CASSLGPTSTDTQYF.

Written as DNA, the CDR3 is TGTGCCAGCAGTGTTTTGACTATCGGCGAGCAGTACTTC. This translates into CASSVLTIGEQYF. The chain combines TRBV2 with TRBJ2-7; maybe TRBD2 (5 bases). Germline V gene sequence: CDR1 SNHLY, CDR2 FYNNEI. V was shortened by 4 bases and J by 6 bases, with 13 bases between the two germline ends. There are 13 residues in the CDR3.

The chain recombines TRBV11-2 with TRBJ1-4; 9 nucleotides match TRBD1. V trimming: 4 bases; J trimming: 8 bases; junction bases outside the gene matches: 5. The CDR3 is made up of 14 amino acids. In germline, CDR1 is SGHAT, CDR2 FQNNGV. The CDR3 sequence: CASSSTGGGEKLFF. In DNA form, the CDR3 reads TGTGCCAGCAGCTCGACAGGGGGGGGCGAAAAACTGTTTTTT.

This sequence joins TRBV2 and TRBJ1-6, with 8 bases aligning to TRBD1. Losses at the gene ends were 2 bases for V and 0 bases for J; bases not matched to a gene: 9. CDR1 and CDR2 (germline): SNHLY, FYNNEI. This CDR3 contains 19 residues. CDR3 loop: CASSETRDRKSSYNSPLHF. As DNA, the CDR3 is TGTGCCAGCAGTGAAACGAGGGACAGGAAGAGCTCCTATAATTCACCCCTCCACTTT. Using reference TRBV2 and TRBJ1-6 for the parts outside the CDR3, the full variable domain is EPEVTQTPSHQVTQMGQEVILRCVPISNHLYFYWYRQILGQKVEFLVSFYNNEISEKSEIFDDQFSVERPDGSNFTLKIRSTKLEDSAMYFCASSETRDRKSSYNSPLHFGNGTRLTVT.

The chain has TRBV28 and TRBJ1-2; D uncertain. CDR1 MDHEN and CDR2 SYDVKM come from the germline V gene. Between the trimmed V and J ends, which lost 6 bases and 3 bases, there was a span of 11 bases. The CDR3 covers 13 residues. CDR3 sequence: CASSPPDHYGYTF. For the CDR3, the DNA is TGTGCCAGCAGCCCCCCCGATCACTATGGCTACACCTTC.

The chain recombines TRBV4-3 with TRBJ2-3; 13 bases align to TRBD2. V shed 3 bases and J 0 bases; nucleotides not matched to a gene: 12. Germline-derived CDR1 and CDR2 are LGHNA and YSLEER. There are 20 residues in the CDR3. CDR3: CASSHQLAGGLSASTDTQYF. The CDR3 coding sequence is TGCGCCAGCAGCCATCAACTAGCGGGGGGGCTCTCTGCTAGCACAGATACGCAGTATTTT.

The chain recombines TRBV4-2 with TRBJ1-6; D perhaps matches TRBD1 (6 bases). Deletions cut 3 bases from V and 6 bases from J, with 12 bases between. Germline V lookup: CDR1 LGHNA, CDR2 YNFKEQ. This CDR3 comprises 15 residues. In DNA, the CDR3 is TGTGCCAGCAGCCAGGTCGGGACACTTAATTCACCCCTCCACTTT. Translated, it gives CASSQVGTLNSPLHF.

CDR3 coding DNA: TGTGCCAGCAGCTGGGACAGGGCCTACGAGCAGTACTTC. Its protein product is CASSWDRAYEQYF. The V gene is TRBV7-2, the J gene TRBJ2-7, with TRBD1 matching 9 bases. The V segment lost 4 bases and the J segment 2 bases; nucleotides outside the gene matches: 0. The CDR3 is 13 amino acids. Germline V CDR1 and CDR2: SGHTA, FQGNSA. The variable domain in full, completed from reference TRBV7-2 and TRBJ2-7, reads GAGVSQSPSNKVTEKGKDVELRCDPISGHTALYWYRQSLGQGLEFLIYFQGNSAPDKSGLPSDRFSAERTGGSVSTLTIQRTQQEDSAVYLCASSWDRAYEQYFGPGTRLTVT.

This chain links TRBV21-1 with TRBJ1-2; no check of the table's D call, TRBD1, against the DNA was made. TRBV21-1 is a documented pseudogene. The CDR3 loop spans 17 amino acids. As DNA, the CDR3 is TGTGCCAGCAGCAAGTCACTGGGCCGACAGGGTTCCTATGGCTACACCTTC. Translating gives CASSKSLGRQGSYGYTF.

V usage is TRBV28 and J usage is TRBJ2-7, with 9 bases aligning to TRBD1. V lost 6 bases, J lost 2 bases, and 5 bases stayed unmatched. This CDR3 is built from 14 residues. The V gene's germline CDR1 is MDHEN and CDR2 SYDVKM. DNA for the CDR3: TGTGCCAGCAGCTCGGGACAGGGCACCTACGAGCAGTACTTC. Amino acids: CASSSGQGTYEQYF. The full variable domain, rest sourced from reference TRBV28 and TRBJ2-7, is DVKVTQSSRYLVKRTGEKVFLECVQDMDHENMFWYRQDPGLGLRLIYFSYDVKMKEKGDIPEGYSVSREKKERFSLILESASTNQTSMYLCASSSGQGTYEQYFGPGTRLTVT.

The rearrangement uses TRBV7-9 and TRBJ2-5; 9 bases fit TRBD1. The J segment lost 5 bases and the V segment lost 11 bases, leaving 9 bases of the junction unmatched. Germline loops: CDR1 SEHNR, CDR2 FQNEAQ (reference sequence). CDR3 length equals 13 residues. The CDR3 loop is CASNTGGKETQYF. CDR3 sequence (DNA): TGTGCCTCCAACACAGGGGGCAAGGAGACCCAGTACTTC.

The chain uses TRBV27 and TRBJ2-3; no clear D. Germline-derived CDR1 and CDR2 are MNHEY and SMNVEV (reference sequence). Trimming took 5 bases from V and 3 from J, leaving 9 bases between them. CDR3 size: 13 residues. CDR3 region: CASSDFQTDTQYF. The CDR3 nucleotides read TGTGCCAGCAGTGATTTTCAAACAGATACGCAGTATTTT.

This clone was detected once. CDR3 loop: CASSSAGDRGGNTIYF. The CDR3 nucleotides read TGTGCCAGCAGTTCTGCCGGGGACAGGGGAGGAAACACCATATATTTT. This chain uses TRBV28 with TRBJ1-3; TRBD1 aligns across 10 bases. The CDR3 sequence is 16 residues long. The ends lost 4 bases at V and 4 bases at J; junction bases unmatched: 7. CDR1 MDHEN and CDR2 SYDVKM come from the germline V gene. The full variable domain, with the rest looked up from reference TRBV28 and TRBJ1-3, is DVKVTQSSRYLVKRTGEKVFLECVQDMDHENMFWYRQDPGLGLRLIYFSYDVKMKEKGDIPEGYSVSREKKERFSLILESASTNQTSMYLCASSSAGDRGGNTIYFGEGSWLTVV.

As to this clone: At one end, the junction sequence differs from germline, possibly due to a read error. This chain uses TRBV7-9 with TRBJ1-4, with unresolved D. CDR3 length equals 15 residues. Germline assignment: CDR1 SEHNR and CDR2 FQNEAQ (reference sequence). Here the CDR3 DNA reads TGTGCCAGCAGCGTAGCGGGAGTACGGAATGAAAAACTGTTTTTT. Residues: CASSVAGVRNEKLFF.

The chain has TRBV27 and TRBJ2-5; no clear D gene. The CDR3 extends over 13 amino acids. CDR1 MNHEY and CDR2 SMNVEV come from the germline V gene (reference sequence). V was shortened by 2 bases and J by 3 bases, with 7 bases between the two germline ends. The CDR3 protein is CASSLKGEETQYF. In DNA, the CDR3 is TGTGCCAGCAGTTTAAAGGGCGAAGAGACCCAGTACTTC.

This chain uses TRBV6-6 with TRBJ2-3; D possibly corresponds to TRBD2 (5 bases). The CDR3 contains 14 residues. Germline V gene lookup returns CDR1 MNHNY and CDR2 SVGAGI (reference sequence). Trimming left V 3 bases short and J 4 bases short, with 11 bases between. The CDR3 DNA follows: TGTGCCAGCAGTTATCAAGCGAGGGCAGATACGCAGTATTTT. This gives the protein CASSYQARADTQYF.

This sequence joins TRBV19 and TRBJ1-5, with D possibly matching TRBD1 (5 bases). The germline gives CDR1 LNHDA, CDR2 SQIVND (reference sequence). V lost 6 bases to trimming and J lost 3 bases, with 15 bases between them. The CDR3 is 15 amino acids. The CDR3: CASRTGTDYNQPQHF. The CDR3 nucleotides are TGTGCCAGTAGGACCGGGACTGATTACAATCAGCCCCAGCATTTT.

The genes are TRBV2 and TRBJ1-2, with D tentatively TRBD1 (6 bases). The CDR3 totals 15 residues. Germline V gene data show CDR1 as SNHLY and CDR2 as FYNNEI. V lost 11 bases, J lost 4 bases, and 23 bases lay in between. For the CDR3, the DNA is TGTGCCGGCACGATGGACAGCCTAACCACCTATGGCTACACCTTC. Encoded protein: CAGTMDSLTTYGYTF.

The CDR3 bases are TGCGCCAGCAGCTTGGGTACAGGGGGTGAAAAACTGTTTTTT. This encodes CASSLGTGGEKLFF. This chain connects TRBV5-1 to TRBJ1-4; 8 bases are a match to TRBD1. CDR1 is SGHRS and CDR2 is YFSETQ in the germline V gene. The CDR3 extends over 14 amino acids. The trim removed 0 bases at V and 7 bases at J, leaving 2 bases unmatched. The whole variable domain, filled in from reference TRBV5-1 and TRBJ1-4, reads KAGVTQTPRYLIKTRGQQVTLSCSPISGHRSVSWYQQTPGQGLQFLFEYFSETQRNKGNFPGRFSGRQFSNSRSEMNVSTLELGDSALYLCASSLGTGGEKLFFGSGTQLSVL.

The chain is built from TRBV27 and TRBJ2-5, with D perhaps TRBD1 (6 bases). CDR1 and CDR2 from the germline V gene are MNHEY and SMNVEV (reference sequence). There are 12 residues in the CDR3. V was pared by 6 bases and J by 5 bases, with 10 bases between. CDR3 sequence: CASRGGGETQYF. CDR3 bases: TGTGCCAGCAGAGGGGGTGGGGAGACCCAGTACTTC.

The chain carries TRBV6-5 and TRBJ2-4; a possible D gene is TRBD1 (6 bases). The CDR3 runs to 15 residues. Germline CDR1 MNHEY, CDR2 SVGAGI. Trimming left V 4 bases short and J 0 bases short, with 10 bases between. The CDR3 protein is CASSLTGLAKNIQYF. The CDR3 bases are TGTGCCAGCAGTTTGACAGGACTAGCCAAAAACATTCAGTACTTC.